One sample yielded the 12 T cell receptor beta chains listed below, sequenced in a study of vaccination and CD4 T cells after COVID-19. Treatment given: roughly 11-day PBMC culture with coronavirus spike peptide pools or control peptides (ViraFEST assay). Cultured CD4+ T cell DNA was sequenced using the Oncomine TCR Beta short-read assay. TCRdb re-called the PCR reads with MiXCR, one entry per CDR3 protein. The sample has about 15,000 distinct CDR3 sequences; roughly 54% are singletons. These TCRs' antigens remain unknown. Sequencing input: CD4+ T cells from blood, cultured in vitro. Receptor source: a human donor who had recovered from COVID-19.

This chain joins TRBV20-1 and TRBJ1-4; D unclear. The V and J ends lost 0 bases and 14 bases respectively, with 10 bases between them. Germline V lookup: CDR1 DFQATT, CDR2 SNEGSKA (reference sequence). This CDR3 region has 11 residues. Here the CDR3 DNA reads TGCAGTGCTAGAGATTCGACGAAGCTGTTTTTT. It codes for CSARDSTKLFF.

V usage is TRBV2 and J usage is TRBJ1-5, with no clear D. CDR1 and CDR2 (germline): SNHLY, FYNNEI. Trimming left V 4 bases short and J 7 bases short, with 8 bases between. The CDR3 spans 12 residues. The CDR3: CASSVSRQPQHF. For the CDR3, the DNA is TGTGCCAGCAGTGTTTCTCGGCAGCCCCAGCATTTT.

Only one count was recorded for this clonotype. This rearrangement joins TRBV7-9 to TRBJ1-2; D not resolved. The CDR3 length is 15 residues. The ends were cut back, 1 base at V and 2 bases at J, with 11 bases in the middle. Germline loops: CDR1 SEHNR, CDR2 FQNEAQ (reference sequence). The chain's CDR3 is CASSLGWRENYGYTF. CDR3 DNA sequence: TGTGCCAGCAGCTTAGGCTGGCGGGAAAACTATGGCTACACCTTC.

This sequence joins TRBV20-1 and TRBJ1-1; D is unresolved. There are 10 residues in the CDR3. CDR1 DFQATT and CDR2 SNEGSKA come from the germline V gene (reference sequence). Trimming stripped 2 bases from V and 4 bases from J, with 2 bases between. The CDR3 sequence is CSARFTEAFF. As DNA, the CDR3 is TGCAGTGCTAGATTCACTGAAGCTTTCTTT.

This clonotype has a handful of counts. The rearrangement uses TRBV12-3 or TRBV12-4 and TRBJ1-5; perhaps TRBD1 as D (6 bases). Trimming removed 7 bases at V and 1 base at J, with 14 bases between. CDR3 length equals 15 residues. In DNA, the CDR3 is TGTGCCAGCAAGGGGGGTACGATGAGCAATCAGCCCCAGCATTTT. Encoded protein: CASKGGTMSNQPQHF.

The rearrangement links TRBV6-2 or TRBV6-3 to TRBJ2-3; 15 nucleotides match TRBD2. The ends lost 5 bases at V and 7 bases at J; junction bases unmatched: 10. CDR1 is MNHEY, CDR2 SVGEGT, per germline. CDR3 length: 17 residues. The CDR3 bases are TGTGCCAGCAGTATCTCGGGACTAGCGGGGGGTCGGAATACGCAGTATTTT. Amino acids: CASSISGLAGGRNTQYF.

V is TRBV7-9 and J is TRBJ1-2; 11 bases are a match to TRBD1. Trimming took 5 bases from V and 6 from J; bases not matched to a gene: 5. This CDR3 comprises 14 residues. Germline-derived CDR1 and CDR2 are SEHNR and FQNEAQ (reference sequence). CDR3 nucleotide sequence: TGTGCCAGCAGCCGGGACAGGGGGAATAATGGCTACACCTTC. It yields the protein CASSRDRGNNGYTF.

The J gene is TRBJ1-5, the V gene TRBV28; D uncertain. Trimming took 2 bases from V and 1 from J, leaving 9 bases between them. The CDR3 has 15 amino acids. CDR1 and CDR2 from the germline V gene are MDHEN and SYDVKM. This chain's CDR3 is CASSLTLWSNQPQHF. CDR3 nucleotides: TGTGCCAGCAGTTTAACCCTTTGGAGCAATCAGCCCCAGCATTTT.

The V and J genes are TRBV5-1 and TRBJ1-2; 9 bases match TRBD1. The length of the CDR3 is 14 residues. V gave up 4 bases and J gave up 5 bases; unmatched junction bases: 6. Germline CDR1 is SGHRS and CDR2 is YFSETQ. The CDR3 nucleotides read TGCGCCAGCAGCGCGACAGGGGGAACTTATGGCTACACCTTC. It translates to CASSATGGTYGYTF.

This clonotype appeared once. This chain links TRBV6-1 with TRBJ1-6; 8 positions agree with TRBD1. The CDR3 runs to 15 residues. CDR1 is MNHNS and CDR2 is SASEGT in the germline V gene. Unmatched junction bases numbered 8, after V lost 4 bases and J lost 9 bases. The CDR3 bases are TGTGCCAGCAGTGGCTACACAGGGGGTGGTTCACCCCTCCACTTT. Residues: CASSGYTGGGSPLHF.

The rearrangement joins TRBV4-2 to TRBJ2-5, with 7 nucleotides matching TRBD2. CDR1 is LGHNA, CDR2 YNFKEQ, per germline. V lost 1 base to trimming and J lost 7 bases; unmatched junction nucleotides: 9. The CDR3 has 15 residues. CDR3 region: CASSQAGGSGGTQYF. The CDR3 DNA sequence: TGTGCCAGCAGCCAAGCTGGCGGGAGTGGCGGGACCCAGTACTTC.

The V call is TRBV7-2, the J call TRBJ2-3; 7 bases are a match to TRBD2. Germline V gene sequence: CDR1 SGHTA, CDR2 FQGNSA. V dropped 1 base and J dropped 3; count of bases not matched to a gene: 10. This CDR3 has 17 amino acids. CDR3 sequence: CASSLVPWGGLTDTQYF. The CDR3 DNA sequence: TGTGCCAGCAGCTTAGTTCCTTGGGGAGGGCTTACAGATACGCAGTATTTT.